This entry lists 6 T cell receptor beta chains sequenced from one sample in a study of OX40 agonist ivuxolimab in advanced cancers. The protocol used for the library was the immunoSEQ multiplex PCR assay. In its TCRdb copy, this immuneACCESS table keeps in-frame sequences only and misses some clones. Where compared with another copy, unresolved V genes explain less than half of these, and the others have no known cause. This sample comprises roughly 56,000 clones, around 84% of them detected only once. The ten most abundant clones make up roughly 4.4% of the sample. Sample: CD4+ or CD8+ T cells sorted from blood, taken in a trial of the OX40 agonist ivuxolimab. These receptors all stem from an adult with an advanced solid tumor such as melanoma, head and neck, liver or kidney cancer.

The chain joins TRBV2 to TRBJ2-2, with D perhaps matching TRBD1 or TRBD2 (5 bases each). The germline gives CDR1 SNHLY, CDR2 FYNNEI. This CDR3 spans 14 amino acids. V lost 9 bases, J lost 4 bases, and 15 bases lay in between. DNA for the CDR3: TGTGCCAGTATAGGGACCGCGCTCACCGGGGAGCTGTTTTTT. Translating gives CASIGTALTGELFF.

V gene TRBV7-6 combines with J gene TRBJ2-3; D is perhaps TRBD2 (6 bases). The CDR3 loop spans 15 amino acids. Germline CDR1 and CDR2: SGHVS and FNYEAQ. The V and J ends lost 4 bases and 2 bases respectively, with 13 bases between them. CDR3 sequence (DNA): TGTGCCAGCAGCTCGGAGCGGGTCCCCACAGATACGCAGTATTTT. As protein: CASSSERVPTDTQYF.

The chain uses TRBV6-4 and TRBJ2-7; TRBD2 is a possible D gene (7 bases). This CDR3 comprises 16 residues. CDR1 is MRHNA, CDR2 SNTAGT, per germline. Trimming pared 0 bases from V and 0 bases from J, leaving 12 bases between. The CDR3 here is CASSDSRGQNSYEQYF. DNA for the CDR3: TGTGCCAGCAGTGACTCGCGGGGGCAGAACTCCTACGAGCAGTACTTC.

The CDR3 DNA sequence: TGTGCCAGCAGTCACGAGGGGGGCTACGAGCAGTACTTC. This codes for CASSHEGGYEQYF. The V call is TRBV28, the J call TRBJ2-7; tentatively, D is TRBD1 or TRBD2 (6 bases each). Germline V gene sequence: CDR1 MDHEN, CDR2 SYDVKM. CDR3 length equals 13 residues. V lost 5 bases and J 3 bases, leaving 11 bases between the germline ends. Based on the CDR3 plus reference TRBV28 and TRBJ2-7, the full variable domain is DVKVTQSSRYLVKRTGEKVFLECVQDMDHENMFWYRQDPGLGLRLIYFSYDVKMKEKGDIPEGYSVSREKKERFSLILESASTNQTSMYLCASSHEGGYEQYFGPGTRLTVT.

V is TRBV7-9 and J is TRBJ2-7, with D possibly matching TRBD1 (5 bases). This CDR3 contains 12 residues. Germline V gene data show CDR1 as SEHNR and CDR2 as FQNEAQ (reference sequence). The V and J ends lost 5 bases and 2 bases respectively, with 7 bases between them. CDR3 in amino acids: CASSGATYEQYF. The CDR3, as DNA: TGTGCCAGCAGCGGGGCGACCTACGAGCAGTACTTC.

V and J are TRBV7-9 and TRBJ2-2; D gene uncertain. Looked up from germline, CDR1 is SEHNR and CDR2 is FQNEAQ (reference sequence). V lost 3 bases to trimming and J lost 4 bases, with 6 bases between them. The CDR3 has 13 residues. The CDR3 protein is CASSFLFTGELFF. The CDR3 DNA reads as TGTGCCAGCAGCTTCTTGTTCACCGGGGAGCTGTTTTTT.